This is a list of T cell receptor beta chains from one sample in a study of T cells in Graves' hyperthyroidism and ophthalmopathy. TCRdb reprocessed the multiplex PCR reads with MiXCR, giving one entry per CDR3 protein. The sample consists of more than 550,000 distinct CDR3 sequences, 45% of them appearing once. The sequencing input was peripheral blood or thyroid tissue (not recorded which). These receptors were obtained from an adult man with Graves' disease, either hyperthyroidism or ophthalmopathy (not recorded which). CDR3s include the opening cysteine and the closing phenylalanine or tryptophan. D genes are given only for firm matches. Clone size is given for some rows only: seen once, a few or many times, or a class if the clone is expanded.

CDR3aa: CASSENQGVGSPLHF; CDR3nt: TGCGCCAGCAGTGAGAACCAGGGGGTTGGTTCACCCCTCCACTTT; d_gene: TRBD1; v_gene: TRBV10-2; abundance: many; j_gene: TRBJ1-6
CDR3aa: CASSSGRPAGGRAQYF; CDR3nt: TGTGCCAGCAGCTCAGGGCGACCAGCGGGAGGGCGGGCGCAGTATTTT; d_gene: TRBD2; v_gene: TRBV11-2; abundance: NA; j_gene: TRBJ2-3
CDR3aa: CSAGDRTGNENTIYF; CDR3nt: TGCAGTGCTGGAGACAGGACAGGGAATGAAAACACCATATATTTT; d_gene: TRBD1; v_gene: TRBV20-1; abundance: once; j_gene: TRBJ1-3
CDR3aa: CASSDRDSETQYF; CDR3nt: TGTGCCAGCAGTGACAGGGATTCAGAGACCCAGTACTTC; d_gene: NA; v_gene: TRBV2; abundance: few; j_gene: TRBJ2-5
CDR3aa: CASSLLGQAQETQYF; CDR3nt: TGTGCCAGCAGCTTATTGGGACAGGCACAAGAGACCCAGTACTTC; d_gene: TRBD1; v_gene: TRBV7-3; abundance: few; j_gene: TRBJ2-5
CDR3aa: CSAARDRERRPPLYGYTF; CDR3nt: TGCAGCGCCGCCCGGGACAGGGAACGCCGGCCTCCACTCTATGGCTACACCTTC; d_gene: TRBD1; v_gene: TRBV29-1; abundance: NA; j_gene: TRBJ1-2
CDR3aa: CASSLQGWVNQPQHF; CDR3nt: TGTGCCAGCAGCTTGCAGGGTTGGGTAAATCAGCCCCAGCATTTT; d_gene: NA; v_gene: TRBV7-2; abundance: many; j_gene: TRBJ1-5
CDR3aa: CSVAGSLNTEAFF; CDR3nt: TGCAGCGTTGCTGGCAGCTTGAACACTGAAGCTTTCTTT; d_gene: NA; v_gene: TRBV29-1; abundance: many; j_gene: TRBJ1-1
CDR3aa: CATSRVWQGDGYTF; CDR3nt: TGTGCCACCAGCAGAGTCTGGCAGGGCGATGGCTACACCTTC; d_gene: NA; v_gene: TRBV15; abundance: many; j_gene: TRBJ1-2
CDR3aa: CSARRQGEAFF; CDR3nt: TGCAGTGCTAGAAGACAGGGAGAAGCTTTCTTT; d_gene: TRBD1; v_gene: TRBV20-1; abundance: NA; j_gene: TRBJ1-1
CDR3aa: CASSFKTGGNQPQHF; CDR3nt: TGTGCCAGCAGTTTTAAGACAGGGGGCAATCAGCCCCAGCATTTT; d_gene: TRBD1; v_gene: TRBV9; abundance: once; j_gene: TRBJ1-5
CDR3aa: CSALTGAPSRNTIYF; CDR3nt: TGCAGTGCTCTGACAGGGGCCCCCTCTAGAAACACCATATATTTT; d_gene: TRBD1; v_gene: TRBV20-1; abundance: NA; j_gene: TRBJ1-3